These 30 T cell receptor beta chains share one sample of origin, sequenced in a study of shared clonotypes between healthy human individuals. CD45RO-negative CD8 cells positively selected for CCR7 made up the naive population, which excluded terminally differentiated effector memory CD45RA+ cells. The protocol was immunoSEQ multiplex PCR, while the TCRdb copy is restricted to in-frame clones and leaves out a portion. The sample includes over 2,000,000 clones, 90% to 95% of them seen just once. Sequenced input: naive CD8+ T cells from PBMCs. The receptors here all came from a young man in good health. Some clones in this sample may be carry-over from other donors' samples.

The chain is built from TRBV28 and TRBJ1-2, with a possible D match to TRBD1 (6 bases). This CDR3 is built from 17 residues. V lost 4 bases and J lost 4, with 22 bases in between. Germline CDR1 reads MDHEN; CDR2 reads SYDVKM. The CDR3 nucleotides read TGTGCCAGCAGTTCCTCTCAGGGGTCCCCCCCCACCTATGGCTACACCTTC. This codes for CASSSSQGSPPTYGYTF.

The chain employs TRBV7-8 and TRBJ1-5; no firm D call. Germline CDR1 and CDR2: SGHVS and FQNEAQ. The CDR3 runs to 13 residues. V was cut by 5 bases and J by 5 bases, with 10 bases left in between. The CDR3 loop reads CASSPVTHQPQHF. CDR3 bases: TGTGCCAGCAGCCCCGTTACCCATCAGCCCCAGCATTTT.

This chain joins TRBV10-3 and TRBJ2-5, with D perhaps matching TRBD1 (6 bases). This CDR3 comprises 14 residues. V was cut by 7 bases and J by 1 base, with 13 bases left in between. Germline assignment: CDR1 ENHRY and CDR2 SYGVKD. CDR3 in DNA: TGTGCCATCAAATCGAAGACAGGCCAAGAGACCCAGTACTTC. This codes for CAIKSKTGQETQYF.

In the case of this clone: This sample also contains other DNA sequences that code for the same CDR3. V and J are TRBV9 and TRBJ1-5, with TRBD1 matching over 10 bases. Per the germline V gene, CDR1 is SGDLS and CDR2 is YYNGEE. The CDR3 has 14 residues. Germline trimming cut 3 bases from V and 5 bases from J; bases unmatched to any gene: 2. CDR3 nucleotide sequence: TGTGCCAGCAGCGCCGGGACAGGGGATCAGCCCCAGCATTTT. Its translation: CASSAGTGDQPQHF.

This chain links TRBV6-5 with TRBJ2-5; tentative D call: TRBD2 (5 bases). CDR1 is MNHEY and CDR2 is SVGAGI in the germline V gene. V gave up 6 bases and J gave up 2 bases, with 13 bases separating them. The CDR3 covers 14 residues. The CDR3 DNA reads as TGTGCCAGCAGCCGCCTCTCGGGACAAGAGACCCAGTACTTC. This encodes CASSRLSGQETQYF.

V and J are TRBV28 and TRBJ2-1, with 9 nucleotides matching TRBD2. The CDR3 has 13 amino acids. Germline CDR1 reads MDHEN; CDR2 reads SYDVKM. Trimming cost V 2 bases and J 16 bases; bases outside gene matches: 9. CDR3 region: CASSLKREDERFF. The CDR3 DNA reads as TGTGCCAGCAGTTTAAAGCGGGAGGACGAGCGATTCTTC.

The chain employs TRBV28 and TRBJ1-2; D not resolved. V gave up 4 bases and J gave up 0 bases, with 15 bases separating them. CDR1 is MDHEN and CDR2 is SYDVKM in the germline V gene. The CDR3 covers 16 residues. CDR3 amino acids: CASSSPHEITNYGYTF. The DNA of the CDR3 is TGTGCCAGCAGTTCCCCGCACGAGATTACTAACTATGGCTACACCTTC.

The chain employs TRBV18 and TRBJ2-2; 8 positions match TRBD2. CDR1 is KGHSH and CDR2 is LQKENI in the germline V gene. Germline trimming cut 4 bases from V and 0 bases from J; bases unmatched to any gene: 1. CDR3 length: 15 amino acids. This CDR3 reads CASSRGRTNTGELFF. CDR3 coding DNA: TGTGCCAGCTCACGCGGGAGGACGAACACCGGGGAGCTGTTTTTT.

This clone occurred a few times. V and J are TRBV19 and TRBJ1-5; no definite D call. CDR3 length: 15 amino acids. Trimming removed 1 base at V and 1 base at J, with 8 bases between. CDR1 is LNHDA and CDR2 is SQIVND in the germline V gene (reference sequence). The DNA of the CDR3 is TGTGCCAGTAGTATAGTTGGGGAAAGCAATCAGCCCCAGCATTTT. Translation gives CASSIVGESNQPQHF.

The chain uses TRBV6-5 and TRBJ2-3; D could derive from TRBD1 or TRBD2 (5 bases each). The CDR3 runs to 15 residues. The germline CDR1 and CDR2 sequences are MNHEY and SVGAGI. The V end lost 0 bases, the J end lost 3 bases, and 10 bases lay between the germline ends. CDR3: CASSYSDGATDTQYF. CDR3 bases: TGTGCCAGCAGTTACTCGGACGGGGCTACAGATACGCAGTATTTT.

This clone was detected once. The chain employs TRBV2 and TRBJ2-6; weak D call: TRBD1 (6 bases). CDR3 length equals 16 residues. Germline V gene lookup returns CDR1 SNHLY and CDR2 FYNNEI. V was pared by 3 bases and J by 2 bases, with 11 bases between. The CDR3: CASSDFSGAGANVLTF. CDR3 nucleotide sequence: TGTGCCAGCAGTGACTTTTCAGGGGCTGGGGCCAACGTCCTGACTTTC.

This clone was observed a single time. This CDR3 is CASSVGFGAAGNTIYF. In DNA, the CDR3 is TGTGCCAGCAGCGTAGGCTTTGGGGCGGCTGGAAACACCATATATTTT. V and J are TRBV9 and TRBJ1-3; tentative D call: TRBD1 (5 bases). The germline CDR1 and CDR2 sequences are SGDLS and YYNGEE. V was cut by 0 bases and J by 2 bases, with 12 bases left in between. This CDR3 is built from 16 residues. The whole variable domain, remainder taken from reference TRBV9 and TRBJ1-3, is DSGVTQTPKHLITATGQRVTLRCSPRSGDLSVYWYQQSLDQGLQFLIQYYNGEERAKGNILERFSAQQFPDLHSELNLSSLELGDSALYFCASSVGFGAAGNTIYFGEGSWLTVV.

The DNA for the CDR3 is TGTGCCAGCAGGGGGACAGGGAGCTCCTACGAGCAGTACTTC. Translation: CASRGTGSSYEQYF. The V call is TRBV25-1, the J call TRBJ2-5, with TRBD1 matching 9 bases. The closer fit of TRBJ2-7 to the DNA end suggests the J call may be wrong. CDR1 and CDR2 (germline): MGHDK, SYGVNS. The CDR3 is made up of 14 amino acids.

This clone is a singleton in its sample. This rearrangement joins TRBV7-6 to TRBJ2-3; D gene unclear. CDR3 length equals 15 residues. CDR1 and CDR2 (germline): SGHVS, FNYEAQ. V lost 5 bases to trimming and J lost 4 bases, with 16 bases between them. The CDR3 bases are TGTGCCAGCAGCCCCCTCGGGCCCACGCCAGATACGCAGTATTTT. It codes for CASSPLGPTPDTQYF.

This clone has just one count. This rearrangement joins TRBV23-1 to TRBJ2-7, with 7 positions matching TRBD2. TRBV23-1 is filed as an ORF, its function uncertain. V lost 4 bases to trimming and J lost 3 bases; unmatched junction nucleotides: 18. The CDR3 runs to 18 residues. This CDR3 is CASSPRRVLRWGGYEQYF. DNA for the CDR3: TGCGCCAGCAGTCCCCGTCGGGTTTTAAGATGGGGGGGCTACGAGCAGTACTTC.

To note about this clone: The sample contains more than one DNA sequence encoding this CDR3. The chain joins TRBV2 to TRBJ1-5, with TRBD1 matching 10 bases. The CDR3 sequence is 15 residues long. Per germline, CDR1 SNHLY and CDR2 FYNNEI. The V gene end was trimmed by 7 bases and the J gene end by 2 bases; junction bases not matched to a gene: 5. The CDR3 loop is CASTRTGGGNQPQHF. The DNA of the CDR3 is TGTGCCAGCACCCGGACAGGGGGTGGCAATCAGCCCCAGCATTTT.

Regarding this clone: The identical CDR3 is also encoded by other nucleotide sequences in the sample. This rearrangement joins TRBV27 to TRBJ2-7; 8 nucleotides match TRBD2. With V trimmed by 3 bases and J by 1 base, 2 bases remained unmatched. The germline CDR1 and CDR2 sequences are MNHEY and SMNVEV (reference sequence). The CDR3 is 14 amino acids. The CDR3 sequence: CASSLGGRSYEQYF. The CDR3 DNA is TGTGCCAGCAGTTTGGGCGGGAGGTCCTACGAGCAGTACTTC.

This chain uses TRBV7-9 with TRBJ2-7, with D possibly TRBD2 on 6 matching bases. V shed 0 bases and J shed 6 bases, with 9 bases lying between them. This CDR3 region has 13 residues. Germline loops: CDR1 SEHNR, CDR2 FQNEAQ (reference sequence). As DNA, the CDR3 is TGTGCCAGCAGCTTAGCACTAGCTTCCGAGCAGTACTTC. Translated, it gives CASSLALASEQYF.

The rearrangement uses TRBV19 and TRBJ2-2; D gene ambiguous. Germline CDR1 and CDR2: LNHDA and SQIVND (reference sequence). This CDR3 is 17 amino acids long. V lost 3 bases and J lost 1, with 15 bases in between. The CDR3 nucleotides are TGTGCCAGTAGTATTTGGGATCTCGTCGTGAACACCGGGGAGCTGTTTTTT. This codes for CASSIWDLVVNTGELFF.

V gene TRBV11-1 combines with J gene TRBJ2-7, with TRBD2 identical over 10 bases. Trimming removed 5 bases from V and 7 bases from J; junction bases left unmatched: 8. The CDR3 has 14 residues. The germline CDR1 and CDR2 sequences are SGHAT and FQDESV (reference sequence). The CDR3 DNA sequence: TGTGCCAGCAGCCCCCCTAGCGGGGGCGGAGAGCAGTACTTC. Protein sequence: CASSPPSGGGEQYF.

The J gene is TRBJ2-1, the V gene TRBV4-3; 8 bases are shared with TRBD2. Germline V CDR1 and CDR2: LGHNA, YSLEER. The CDR3 loop spans 17 amino acids. Unmatched junction bases numbered 10, after V lost 1 base and J lost 5 bases. Here the CDR3 reads CASSQAAGREVNNEQFF. The DNA for the CDR3 is TGCGCCAGCAGCCAAGCGGCCGGGCGGGAGGTGAACAATGAGCAGTTCTTC.

The rearrangement joins TRBV7-9 to TRBJ2-7, with 7 bases that match TRBD1. The CDR3 spans 16 residues. Germline CDR1 and CDR2: SEHNR and FQNEAQ (reference sequence). V lost 5 bases and J lost 4; bases outside the gene matches: 14. CDR3 nucleotide sequence: TGTGCCAGCAGCGTACTAAGGGACAGTAAGAAGTACGAGCAGTACTTC. This codes for CASSVLRDSKKYEQYF.

This chain uses TRBV30 with TRBJ1-2, with D perhaps matching TRBD1 (6 bases). With 3 bases removed from V and 1 base from J, the gap between germline ends came to 15 bases. The CDR3 extends over 15 amino acids. Germline assignment: CDR1 GTSNPN and CDR2 SVGIG (reference sequence). As DNA, the CDR3 is TGTGCCTGGAGACCCCTTCTGGACAGTAACTATGGCTACACCTTC. It translates to CAWRPLLDSNYGYTF.

Turning to this clone: Other nucleotide sequences in the sample specify the same CDR3. The V and J genes are TRBV5-6 and TRBJ1-2; possible D gene TRBD1, 6 bases. The CDR3 is 14 residues long. From germline, CDR1 is SGHDT and CDR2 YYEEEE. The germline V and J ends were trimmed by 0 bases and 4 bases, with 10 bases remaining between them. CDR3 coding DNA: TGTGCCAGCAGCTTGGGGCAGGGGCTCTATGGCTACACCTTC. Its protein product is CASSLGQGLYGYTF. Combining the CDR3 with reference TRBV5-6 and TRBJ1-2 gives the whole variable domain DAGVTQSPTHLIKTRGQQVTLRCSPKSGHDTVSWYQQALGQGPQFIFQYYEEEERQRGNFPDRFSGHQFPNYSSELNVNALLLGDSALYLCASSLGQGLYGYTFGSGTRLTVV.

V usage is TRBV2 and J usage is TRBJ2-1; 7 nucleotides line up with TRBD1. Trimming removed 3 bases from V and 8 bases from J; junction bases left unmatched: 10. Germline CDR1 is SNHLY and CDR2 is FYNNEI. The CDR3 sequence is 15 residues long. CDR3 coding DNA: TGTGCCAGCAGTGATTGGACGGGACAGCCCTATGAGCAGTTCTTC. As protein: CASSDWTGQPYEQFF.

This chain links TRBV11-3 with TRBJ2-6, with 7 bases identical to TRBD1. CDR1 SGHNT and CDR2 YENEEA come from the germline V gene. The junction had 3 bases not matched to a gene; V was cut back by 2 bases and J by 2 bases. This CDR3 region has 16 residues. The CDR3 spells CASSLKGAPGANVLTF. In DNA, the CDR3 is TGTGCCAGCAGCTTAAAGGGGGCGCCTGGGGCCAACGTCCTGACTTTC.

The chain recombines TRBV7-6 with TRBJ2-6, with TRBD1 identical over 7 bases. Trimming cost V 4 bases and J 4 bases; bases outside gene matches: 16. The CDR3 runs 19 residues. The germline V gene encodes CDR1 SGHVS and CDR2 FNYEAQ. The CDR3 DNA sequence: TGTGCCAGCAGCTCATCGGACAGGACAGGCACTTCAGGGGCCAACGTCCTGACTTTC. It translates to CASSSSDRTGTSGANVLTF.

The chain has TRBV27 and TRBJ2-7; no clear D gene. V lost 6 bases and J lost 3, with 12 bases in between. This CDR3 is built from 13 residues. CDR1 is MNHEY, CDR2 SMNVEV, per germline (reference sequence). The CDR3 sequence is CASSLNLYYEQYF. CDR3 DNA: TGTGCCAGCAGCCTAAACCTATACTACGAGCAGTACTTC.

V usage is TRBV7-9 and J usage is TRBJ2-1; 11 positions agree with TRBD2. J gave up 8 bases and V 4 bases, and 7 bases lay outside the gene matches. CDR1 is SEHNR and CDR2 is FQNEAQ in the germline V gene (reference sequence). The CDR3 covers 15 residues. DNA for the CDR3: TGTGCCAGCAGCTCGGGACTAGCGGTTCCCCATGAGCAGTTCTTC. Amino acid sequence: CASSSGLAVPHEQFF.

This chain joins TRBV6-1 and TRBJ1-4, with a tentative D call TRBD1 (5 bases). Trimming shortened V by 6 bases and J by 6 bases, and 17 bases separated the two germline ends. The germline V gene encodes CDR1 MNHNS and CDR2 SASEGT. This CDR3 comprises 15 residues. CDR3 region: CASRSWGTGDEKLFF. Here the CDR3 DNA reads TGTGCCAGCAGGAGCTGGGGGACTGGGGATGAAAAACTGTTTTTT.